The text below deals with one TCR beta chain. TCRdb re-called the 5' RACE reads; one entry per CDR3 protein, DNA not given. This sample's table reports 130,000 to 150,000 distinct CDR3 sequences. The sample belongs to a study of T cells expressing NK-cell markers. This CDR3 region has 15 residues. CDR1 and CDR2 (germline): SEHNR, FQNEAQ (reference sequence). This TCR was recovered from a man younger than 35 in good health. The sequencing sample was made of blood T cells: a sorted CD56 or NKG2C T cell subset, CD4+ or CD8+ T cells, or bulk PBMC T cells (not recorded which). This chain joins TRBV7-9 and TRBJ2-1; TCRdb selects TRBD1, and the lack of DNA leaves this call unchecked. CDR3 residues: CASSLGTGEVNEQFF.